The sequence of this TCR beta chain was determined in a study of blood T cell repertoires in COVID-19. Study context: The study drew acute and convalescent COVID-19 samples from the United States, Italy and Spain. T cells, B-cell-depleted T cells, or PBMCs provided the cDNA or gDNA that served as material.

As handled by the study authors: Amplification of reference gene primers provided the estimated nucleated cell counts. Libraries were prepared by immunoSEQ multiplex PCR; TCRdb keeps only in-frame clonotypes and omits some of them. V and J calls plus clone size are reproduced from that table; the DNA served to infer D and trimming. Of roughly 110,000 clones in the sample, about two thirds were seen once. Germline lookup yields CDR1 SGHRS and CDR2 YFSETQ. CDR3 length: 14 residues. Trimming stripped 1 base from V and 2 bases from J, with 10 bases between. V usage is TRBV5-1 and J usage is TRBJ2-7, with a tentative D call TRBD1 (5 bases). The TCR comes from a human donor with acute or convalescent COVID-19. The donor label of this sample is uncertain. Source material: peripheral blood. This CDR3 is CASSLSAGTYEQYF. CDR3 coding DNA: TGCGCCAGCAGCTTGTCAGCAGGGACCTACGAGCAGTACTTC.